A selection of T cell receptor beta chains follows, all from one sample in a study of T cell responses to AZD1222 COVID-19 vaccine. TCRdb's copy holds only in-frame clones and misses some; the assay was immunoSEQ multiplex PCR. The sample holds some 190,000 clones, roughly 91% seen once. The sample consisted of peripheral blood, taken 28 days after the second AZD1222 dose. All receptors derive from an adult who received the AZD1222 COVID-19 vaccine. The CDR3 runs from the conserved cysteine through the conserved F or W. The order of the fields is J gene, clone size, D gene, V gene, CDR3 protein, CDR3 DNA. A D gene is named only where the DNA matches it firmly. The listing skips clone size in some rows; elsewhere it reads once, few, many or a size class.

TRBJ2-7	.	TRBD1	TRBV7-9	CASSFPGTGTYEQYF	TGTGCCAGCAGCTTCCCCGGGACAGGGACCTACGAGCAGTACTTC
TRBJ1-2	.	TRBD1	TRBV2	CASSAQGANYGYTF	TGTGCCAGCAGTGCCCAGGGGGCTAACTATGGCTACACCTTC
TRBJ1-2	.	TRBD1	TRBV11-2	CASSLSSGQGSYGYTF	TGTGCCAGCAGCTTATCCTCGGGACAGGGGAGTTATGGCTACACCTTC
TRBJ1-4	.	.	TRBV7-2	CASSLVIGSGEKLFF	TGTGCCAGCAGCTTAGTGATTGGAAGCGGTGAAAAACTGTTTTTT
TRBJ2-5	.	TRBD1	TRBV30	CAWSVQGETQYF	TGTGCCTGGAGTGTACAGGGGGAGACCCAGTACTTC
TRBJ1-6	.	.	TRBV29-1	CSYAEGLNSPLHF	TGCAGCTACGCAGAGGGCCTTAATTCACCCCTCCACTTT
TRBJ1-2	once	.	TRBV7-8	CASSLASSYGYTF	TGTGCCAGCAGCTTAGCGTCGAGCTATGGCTACACCTTC
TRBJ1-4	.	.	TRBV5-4	CASSQRSATNEKLFF	TGTGCCAGCAGCCAGAGGAGTGCAACTAATGAAAAACTGTTTTTT
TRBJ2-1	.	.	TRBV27	CASRLTGVNEQFF	TGTGCCAGCAGACTCACCGGGGTCAATGAGCAGTTCTTC
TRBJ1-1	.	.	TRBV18	CASSPPTGDTEAFF	TGTGCCAGCTCACCACCGACGGGGGACACTGAAGCTTTCTTT
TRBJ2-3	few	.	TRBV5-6	CASSLEMAVTDTQYF	TGTGCCAGCAGCTTGGAGATGGCGGTCACAGATACGCAGTATTTT
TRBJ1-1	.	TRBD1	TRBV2	CASRGQGRTDTEAFF	TGTGCCAGCAGGGGACAGGGGAGGACGGACACTGAAGCTTTCTTT
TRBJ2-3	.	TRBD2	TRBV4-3	CASSQIGLAGITDTQYF	TGCGCCAGCAGCCAGATTGGACTAGCGGGTATCACAGATACGCAGTATTTT
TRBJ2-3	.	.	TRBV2	CASSEALLGTQYF	TGTGCCAGCAGTGAAGCGCTTCTGGGAACGCAGTATTTT
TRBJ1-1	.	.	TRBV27	CASRGKDQGHREAFF	TGTGCCAGCAGGGGGAAGGACCAGGGCCATCGAGAAGCTTTCTTT
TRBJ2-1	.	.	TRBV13	CASSLVRRHGSYNEQFF	TGTGCCAGCAGCTTAGTGAGACGCCATGGCTCCTACAATGAGCAGTTCTTC
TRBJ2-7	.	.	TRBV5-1	CASSLGGARFNEQYF	TGCGCCAGCAGCTTGGGAGGAGCGAGGTTCAACGAGCAGTACTTC
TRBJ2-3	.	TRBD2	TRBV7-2	CASSNPLAGGPDTQYF	TGTGCCAGCAGCAACCCCCTAGCGGGGGGGCCAGATACGCAGTATTTT
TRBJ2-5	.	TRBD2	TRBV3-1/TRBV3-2	CASSPLAGGLGETQYF	TGTGCCAGCAGCCCTTTAGCGGGGGGGCTCGGAGAGACCCAGTACTTC
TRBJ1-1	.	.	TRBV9	CASSVGWQNTEAFF	TGTGCCAGCAGCGTAGGGTGGCAGAACACTGAAGCTTTCTTT
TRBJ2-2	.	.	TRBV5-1	CASMSLGRNTGELFF	TGCGCCAGCATGTCGCTTGGGAGGAACACCGGGGAGCTGTTTTTT
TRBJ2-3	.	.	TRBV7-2	CASSFRRADTDTQYF	TGTGCCAGCAGCTTTCGGCGCGCCGACACAGATACGCAGTATTTT
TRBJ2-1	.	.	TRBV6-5	CASRLNSPGENEQFF	TGTGCCAGTCGATTGAATAGCCCCGGGGAAAATGAGCAGTTCTTC
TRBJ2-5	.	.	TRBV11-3	CASSFGSGRGDETQYF	TGTGCCAGCAGCTTTGGTTCTGGCAGGGGCGATGAGACCCAGTACTTC
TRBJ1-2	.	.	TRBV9	CASSVASNYTF	TGTGCCAGCAGCGTAGCTAGCAACTACACCTTC
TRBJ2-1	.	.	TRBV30	CAWTGTDEQFF	TGTGCCTGGACAGGGACGGATGAGCAGTTCTTC
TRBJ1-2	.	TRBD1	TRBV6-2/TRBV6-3	CASSRLADRGPGYGYTF	TGTGCCAGCAGCCGTCTCGCGGACAGGGGGCCAGGGTATGGCTACACCTTC
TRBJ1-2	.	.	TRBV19	CASSDWGWNYTF	TGTGCCAGTAGTGATTGGGGATGGAACTACACCTTC
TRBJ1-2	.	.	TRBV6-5	CASFGTRIYGYTF	TGTGCCAGCTTCGGGACAAGGATCTATGGCTACACCTTC
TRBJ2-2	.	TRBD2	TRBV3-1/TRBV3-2	CASSQDRRLRGLASGTGELFF	TGTGCCAGCAGCCAAGATCGGCGGCTGAGGGGACTAGCGTCAGGCACCGGGGAGCTGTTTTTT
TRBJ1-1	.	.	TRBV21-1	CASSKCLRPTMKGGMNTEAFF	TGTGCCAGCAGCAAATGTCTGAGACCCACAATGAAGGGAGGTATGAACACTGAAGCTTTCTTT
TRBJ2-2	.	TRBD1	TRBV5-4	CASSSDRGARELFF	TGTGCCAGCAGCTCGGACAGGGGGGCGCGGGAGCTGTTTTTT
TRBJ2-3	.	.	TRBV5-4	CASSLDKSASDTQYF	TGTGCCAGCAGCTTGGACAAATCAGCGTCAGATACGCAGTATTTT
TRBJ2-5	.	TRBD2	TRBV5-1	CASSGGTSTQTQYF	TGCGCCAGCAGCGGCGGGACTAGCACCCAGACCCAGTACTTC
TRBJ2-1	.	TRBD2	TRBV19	CASSMGLAGNKGNEQFF	TGTGCCAGTAGTATGGGACTAGCGGGCAATAAGGGAAATGAGCAGTTCTTC
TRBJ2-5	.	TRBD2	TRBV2	CASRMGTSGAETQYF	TGTGCCAGCAGAATGGGGACTAGCGGGGCAGAGACCCAGTACTTC
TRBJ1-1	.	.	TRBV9	CASGAGNTEAFF	TGTGCCAGCGGGGCGGGGAACACTGAAGCTTTCTTT